This T cell receptor (beta chain) comes out of a study of post-analysis software for immune sequencing data. General study results and limits: Patients carried a handful of TRBV segments more frequently than controls did, and TRBV5-6, TRBV5-1 and TRBV20-1 were among them.

Trimming stripped 0 bases from V and 4 bases from J, with 4 bases between. There are 13 residues in the CDR3. The germline V gene encodes CDR1 SGDLS and CDR2 YYNGEE. The table lists this clonotype with a few counts. Its cognate antigen is unknown. Included in the TCR beta cDNA libraries were unique molecular identifiers. The T cell input of about 1 to 10 million gave 400,000 to 500,000 cDNA molecules. TCRdb itself ran the PCR reads through MiXCR, one entry per CDR3 protein. This sample has 350,000 to 450,000 distinct CDR3 sequences, with roughly 30% found just once. This sequence joins TRBV9 and TRBJ2-2; the D is unclear. This TCR came from a girl aged 5-17 years with multiple sclerosis. The sequencing input was blood. The CDR3 coding sequence is TGTGCCAGCAGCGTAGACGGCACCGGGGAGCTGTTTTTT. Encoded protein: CASSVDGTGELFF.